This T cell receptor beta chain was identified in a study of cytomegalovirus exposure and HLA in healthy donors. Study-wide background: A subsequent analysis stated that the 100 to 150 validation repertoires were run on the same platform as the approximately 710 first-cohort repertoires. Overall study results and limits: In vitro confirmation showed three CMV-associated chains to be CMV antigen specific. It was reportedly the case that the classifier diagnosed cytomegalovirus status with high specificity and sensitivity. Over 150 TCR beta chains were listed as cytomegalovirus-associated.

Profiling relied on immunoSEQ multiplex PCR, and the TCRdb table lists in-frame clones only, not all of them. The table lists under 250,000 clones, around 90% of them singletons. With regard to this clone: Its cognate antigen is unknown.

V trimming: 5 bases; J trimming: 6 bases; junction bases outside the gene matches: 8. The CDR3 contains 16 residues. Germline lookup yields CDR1 MNHEY and CDR2 SMNVEV (reference sequence). Sequences were obtained from PBMCs. The clonotype comes from a woman between 18 and 30 years old in good health and CMV-seropositive. V gene TRBV27 combines with J gene TRBJ2-5; TRBD2 agrees at 14 bases. CDR3 in amino acids: CASSPTGLAGAKTQYF. CDR3 sequence (DNA): TGTGCCAGCAGTCCGACGGGACTAGCGGGAGCTAAGACCCAGTACTTC.